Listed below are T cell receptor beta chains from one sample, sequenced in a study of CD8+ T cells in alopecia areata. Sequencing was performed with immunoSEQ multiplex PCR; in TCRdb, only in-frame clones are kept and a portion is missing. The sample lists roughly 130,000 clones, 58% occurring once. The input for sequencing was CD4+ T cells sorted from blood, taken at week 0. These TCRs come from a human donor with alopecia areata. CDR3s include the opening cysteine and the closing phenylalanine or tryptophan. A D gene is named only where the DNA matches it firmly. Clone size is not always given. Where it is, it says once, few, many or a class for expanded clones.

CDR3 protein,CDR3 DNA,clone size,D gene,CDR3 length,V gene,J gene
CASSGQEGNTIYF,TGCGCCAGCAGCGGACAGGAAGGAAACACCATATATTTT,NA,TRBD1,13,TRBV5-1,TRBJ1-3
CASSRDSIYQETQYF,TGTGCCAGCAGCCGAGACAGCATCTATCAAGAGACCCAGTACTTC,few,NA,15,TRBV7-9,TRBJ2-5
CASSLDARPNEKLFF,TGTGCCAGCTCGTTGGACGCTAGGCCTAATGAAAAACTGTTTTTT,NA,NA,15,TRBV18,TRBJ1-4
CSATLAYEQYF,TGCAGTGCAACCCTAGCCTACGAGCAGTACTTC,NA,NA,11,TRBV20-1,TRBJ2-7
CATSRGQGMNYGYTF,TGTGCCACCAGCAGAGGTCAGGGGATGAACTATGGCTACACCTTC,NA,NA,15,TRBV15,TRBJ1-2
CSLRRTDTQYF,TGCTCCCTCAGGCGGACAGATACGCAGTATTTT,NA,NA,11,TRBV20-1,TRBJ2-3
CASSQERTVNTEAFF,TGTGCCAGCAGCCAAGAACGTACAGTGAACACTGAAGCTTTCTTT,NA,NA,15,TRBV4-2,TRBJ1-1
CASSLIAGASYEQYF,TGTGCCAGCAGCTTAATCGCGGGAGCCTCCTACGAGCAGTACTTC,NA,TRBD2,15,TRBV11-2,TRBJ2-7
CASSLSGGVVEQYF,TGTGCCAGCAGCTTGTCTGGGGGAGTCGTCGAGCAGTACTTC,once,NA,14,TRBV5-4,TRBJ2-7
CASSLGLGEQYF,TGCGCCAGCAGCCTTGGCCTGGGCGAGCAGTACTTC,NA,NA,12,TRBV5-1,TRBJ2-7
CASSALSGNNYGYTF,TGCGCCAGCAGCGCTTTGTCCGGGAATAACTATGGCTACACCTTC,once,NA,15,TRBV5-1,TRBJ1-2